One and the same sample provided the 7 T cell receptor beta chains below, sequenced in a study of graft-versus-host responses after intestinal transplantation. This table comes from immunoSEQ multiplex PCR, and its TCRdb copy is limited to in-frame clones, with some not included. The data contain about 47,000 clones, 80% to 95% of them singletons. The material sequenced was PBMCs, taken about 800 days after a first intestinal transplant, on the day of a second. The receptors derive from a human patient who received an intestinal transplant, so some T cells may come from the graft donor.

CDR3 protein: CSVYTQGGYGYTF. The CDR3 DNA sequence: TGCAGCGTTTACACACAGGGGGGCTATGGCTACACCTTC. The gene calls are TRBV29-1 and TRBJ1-2, with 8 bases identical to TRBD1. After removal of 5 bases from V and 4 bases from J, the junction contained 6 bases not matched to a gene. The CDR3 runs 13 residues. CDR1 is SQVTM and CDR2 is ANQGSEA in the germline V gene.

CDR3 coding DNA: TGTGCAAGTCGCTTAGAGGTTGGGGGGAGCGCAGATACGCAGTATTTT. This gives the protein CASRLEVGGSADTQYF. The J gene is TRBJ2-3, the V gene TRBV12-2; TRBD2, the table's D call, lacks a check against the DNA. TRBV12-2 counts as a pseudogene. The CDR3 is 16 residues long.

The V gene is TRBV7-9, the J gene TRBJ1-2; D remains ambiguous. The CDR3 covers 12 residues. V shed 0 bases and J shed 8 bases, with 7 bases lying between them. Germline CDR1 and CDR2: SEHNR and FQNEAQ (reference sequence). The CDR3 sequence is CASSLAVPGYTF. The CDR3 DNA reads TGTGCCAGCAGCTTAGCAGTTCCGGGCTACACCTTC.

The chain carries TRBV18 and TRBJ1-2; tentatively, D is TRBD1 (6 bases). Germline V CDR1 and CDR2: KGHSH, LQKENI. The germline V and J ends were trimmed by 3 bases and 3 bases, with 14 bases remaining between them. This CDR3 is 15 amino acids long. The CDR3 nucleotides are TGTGCCAGCTCACCTCAATGGGGGGCCCACTATGGCTACACCTTC. Translated, it gives CASSPQWGAHYGYTF. The full variable domain, in which reference TRBV18 and TRBJ1-2 provide the parts outside the CDR3, is NAGVMQNPRHLVRRRGQEARLRCSPMKGHSHVYWYRQLPEEGLKFMVYLQKENIIDESGMPKERFSAEFPKEGPSILRIQQVVRGDSAAYFCASSPQWGAHYGYTFGSGTRLTVV.

The chain is built from TRBV11-2 and TRBJ1-5; no clear D gene. Trimming left V 5 bases short and J 0 bases short, with 5 bases between. Germline V gene sequence: CDR1 SGHAT, CDR2 FQNNGV. This CDR3 comprises 13 residues. The CDR3 reads CASSAYSNQPQHF. The CDR3 DNA is TGTGCCAGCAGCGCATATAGCAATCAGCCCCAGCATTTT.

The chain has TRBV6-5 and TRBJ1-6; 10 bases fit TRBD1. Germline CDR1 is MNHEY and CDR2 is SVGAGI. CDR3 length equals 15 residues. The trim removed 3 bases at V and 8 bases at J, leaving 4 bases unmatched. In DNA, the CDR3 is TGTGCCAGCAGTTATGGGGACAGGGGAGATTCACCCCTCCACTTT. It specifies CASSYGDRGDSPLHF.

The chain combines TRBV27 with TRBJ1-1; TRBD1 agrees at 9 bases. V lost 8 bases and J lost 0; bases outside the gene matches: 16. The germline CDR1 and CDR2 sequences are MNHEY and SMNVEV (reference sequence). The CDR3 covers 18 residues. The chain's CDR3 is CASGTLRWTGVMNTEAFF. Written as DNA, the CDR3 is TGTGCCAGCGGTACCCTCCGGTGGACAGGGGTCATGAACACTGAAGCTTTCTTT.